This passage covers 9 T cell receptor beta chains from one sample sequenced in a study of regulatory T cells in long-lasting Graves disease. TCR beta libraries were built with iRepertoire HTBI primers and Arm-PCR of CDR3 regions. TCRdb analysed the multiplex PCR reads with MiXCR anew, one entry per CDR3 protein. The sample carries some 370,000 distinct CDR3 sequences, 20% recorded once. The sample's time point: persistent/refractory GD, antithyroid drugs over 5 years with positive TRAb. The authors made the TCR library using RNA they extracted from PBMCs. This sample comprised peripheral blood mononuclear cells (PBMCs), obtained when the disease was refractory, from a patient treated with antithyroid drugs. Source of these receptors: a female donor with Graves disease.

Many counts were recorded for this clonotype. This chain links TRBV7-9 with TRBJ1-1, with TRBD1 matching 7 bases. The CDR3 runs to 15 residues. V dropped 8 bases and J dropped 0; count of bases not matched to a gene: 9. Germline CDR1 reads SEHNR; CDR2 reads FQNEAQ (reference sequence). In nucleotides, the CDR3 is TGTGCCAGCCAACCCAGGGGGGGGATGAACACTGAAGCTTTCTTT. It is translated as CASQPRGGMNTEAFF.

This clonotype showed up just a few times. V is TRBV10-2 and J is TRBJ1-5, with D uncertain. Germline V gene lookup returns CDR1 WSHSY and CDR2 SAAADI. This CDR3 is 14 amino acids long. The V end was cut by 4 bases, the J end by 7 bases, with 14 bases between. CDR3 loop: CASSGGGWQQPQHF. In DNA, the CDR3 is TGCGCCAGCAGTGGGGGAGGGTGGCAGCAGCCCCAGCATTTT.

Comments on this clonotype: This likely came from a read error, as a far larger clone is one base away. The genes are TRBV7-7 and TRBJ2-5, with TRBD1 identical over 9 bases. Germline values: CDR1 SSHAT, CDR2 FNYEAQ (reference sequence). The CDR3 contains 14 residues. CDR3 nucleotide sequence: TGTGCTAGCAACTTGACAGGGGGGGAAGAGACCCAGTACTTC. Translation gives CASNLTGGEETQYF.

This clonotype was observed many times. J is TRBJ2-7 and V is TRBV18; D remains ambiguous. With 2 bases removed from V and 2 bases from J, the gap between germline ends came to 10 bases. The CDR3 is 14 residues long. The germline gives CDR1 KGHSH, CDR2 LQKENI. CDR3: CASSPVGSTYEQYF. The CDR3 nucleotides are TGTGCCAGCTCACCAGTTGGCAGCACCTACGAGCAGTACTTC. The full variable domain, in which reference TRBV18 and TRBJ2-7 provide the parts outside the CDR3, is NAGVMQNPRHLVRRRGQEARLRCSPMKGHSHVYWYRQLPEEGLKFMVYLQKENIIDESGMPKERFSAEFPKEGPSILRIQQVVRGDSAAYFCASSPVGSTYEQYFGPGTRLTVT.

On this clonotype itself: The junction and the germline gene differ at one end; a read error may be behind it. The V call is TRBV28, the J call TRBJ2-2; D unresolved. Germline-derived CDR1 and CDR2 are MDHEN and SYDVKM. This CDR3 comprises 12 residues. The CDR3 DNA sequence: TGTGCCGGCAGTTCCCCGCTCGCGGAGCTGTTTTTT. The encoded protein is CAGSSPLAELFF.

This clonotype was seen a few times. V is TRBV20-1 and J is TRBJ2-7; D not resolved. CDR3 length: 14 amino acids. CDR1 DFQATT and CDR2 SNEGSKA come from the germline V gene (reference sequence). Trimming took off 3 bases at V and 1 base at J, with 13 bases between the two ends. The CDR3: CSASDVGLSYEQYF. The CDR3 nucleotides read TGCAGTGCTAGTGACGTCGGGCTGTCCTACGAGCAGTACTTC.

This clonotype was detected many times. The chain uses TRBV27 and TRBJ1-6, with D perhaps matching TRBD1 (5 bases). The CDR3 runs 14 residues. V was clipped by 8 bases and J by 8 bases, with 16 bases between them. Per the germline V gene, CDR1 is MNHEY and CDR2 is SMNVEV (reference sequence). The CDR3 DNA is TGTGCCAGCTCCCCTGTGGGGGAGGATTCACCCCTCCACTTT. Protein sequence: CASSPVGEDSPLHF.

Concerning this clonotype: Compared with germline, one end of the junction differs, possibly owing to a read error. This chain links TRBV28 with TRBJ1-4; tentative D call: TRBD1 (5 bases). Germline CDR1 reads MDHEN; CDR2 reads SYDVKM. The CDR3 has 16 amino acids. CDR3: CDSSLLKWGGGEKLFF. The CDR3 DNA reads TGTGACAGCAGTTTACTTAAATGGGGGGGAGGTGAAAAACTGTTTTTT.

This clonotype has ten or more counts. The rearrangement links TRBV29-1 to TRBJ1-2; D is undetermined. Trimming cost V 3 bases and J 8 bases, with 16 bases left between them. This CDR3 is 13 amino acids long. Germline V gene lookup returns CDR1 SQVTM and CDR2 ANQGSEA. The CDR3 is CSVDKVGGLGYTF. DNA of the CDR3: TGCAGCGTTGATAAAGTGGGAGGGCTCGGCTACACCTTC.